This T cell receptor (beta chain) derives from a study of T cell changes during pregnancy in multiple sclerosis. This clone was seen just once. TCRdb's copy holds only in-frame clones and misses some; the assay was immunoSEQ multiplex PCR. Altogether some 40,000 clones are present, roughly 90% being singletons, with the ten largest covering 0.56%. The CDR3 totals 15 residues. The germline V gene has CDR1 MNHEY and CDR2 SVGAGI. V was shortened by 1 base and J by 3 bases, with 13 bases between the two germline ends. V is TRBV6-5 and J is TRBJ2-7, with D possibly matching TRBD1 (5 bases). The TCR was taken from a female donor with multiple sclerosis, enrolled in a pregnancy study. Sequenced material: CD4+ T cells from peripheral blood mononuclear cells, taken before pregnancy. For the CDR3, the DNA is TGTGCCAGCAGTTACTATTCCCAGGGAAGCTACGAGCAGTACTTC. This gives the protein CASSYYSQGSYEQYF.